The next 30 T cell receptor beta chains were all read from a single sample in a study of blood T cell repertoires in COVID-19. The protocol was immunoSEQ multiplex PCR, while the TCRdb copy is restricted to in-frame clones and leaves out a portion. This table holds about 200,000 clones, approximately 90% found once. The specimen sequenced was peripheral blood. The receptors come from a man aged 35-49 years with active or convalescent COVID-19.

The chain has TRBV4-1 and TRBJ2-1; 8 bases match TRBD1. CDR1 and CDR2 (germline): MGHRA, YSYEKL. The CDR3 covers 16 residues. The J segment lost 7 bases and the V segment lost 5 bases, leaving 13 bases of the junction unmatched. CDR3 sequence: CASSSPDRVKGNEQFF. The DNA for the CDR3 is TGCGCCAGCAGCTCCCCGGACAGGGTAAAGGGGAATGAGCAGTTCTTC.

This chain uses TRBV6-2 or TRBV6-3 with TRBJ2-3; 8 bases are shared with TRBD1. CDR3 size: 16 residues. Unmatched junction bases numbered 6, after V lost 4 bases and J lost 0 bases. Germline values: CDR1 MNHEY, CDR2 SVGEGT. CDR3: CASSSQGALSTDTQYF. The CDR3 DNA follows: TGTGCCAGCAGTTCTCAGGGGGCTCTTAGCACAGATACGCAGTATTTT.

The chain is built from TRBV5-1 and TRBJ1-2; D might be TRBD1 (6 bases). CDR3 length: 13 residues. V was trimmed by 4 bases and J by 7 bases, leaving 14 bases between them. The germline gives CDR1 SGHRS, CDR2 YFSETQ. The CDR3 DNA sequence: TGCGCCAGCAGCCAGGGGCGAGACGGTGGCTACACCTTC. Its protein product is CASSQGRDGGYTF.

The CDR3 loop is CASTGTGIVGDTDTQYF. CDR3 in DNA: TGTGCCAGTACCGGGACAGGGATTGTGGGGGACACAGATACGCAGTATTTT. The chain employs TRBV19 and TRBJ2-3, with 9 bases that match TRBD1. In germline, CDR1 is LNHDA, CDR2 SQIVND (reference sequence). This CDR3 has 17 residues. J was trimmed by 2 bases and V by 7 bases; bases with no gene match: 13.

The chain has TRBV20-1 and TRBJ1-5; 7 nucleotides match TRBD1. Germline CDR1 and CDR2: DFQATT and SNEGSKA (reference sequence). The CDR3 sequence is 14 residues long. V lost 3 bases and J lost 2; bases outside the gene matches: 4. CDR3 protein: CSASPQGGNQPQHF. CDR3 DNA: TGCAGTGCTAGTCCCCAGGGGGGCAATCAGCCCCAGCATTTT.

CDR3 nucleotide sequence: TGTGCCAGTAGTGACCGGGGTTATAATTCACCCCTCCACTTT. It specifies CASSDRGYNSPLHF. The chain carries TRBV19 and TRBJ1-6, with D uncertain. Germline CDR1 is LNHDA and CDR2 is SQIVND (reference sequence). The germline V and J ends were trimmed by 5 bases and 4 bases, with 9 bases remaining between them. The length of the CDR3 is 14 residues. The entire variable domain, with the rest obtained from reference TRBV19 and TRBJ1-6, is as follows: DGGITQSPKYLFRKEGQNVTLSCEQNLNHDAMYWYRQDPGQGLRLIYYSQIVNDFQKGDIAEGYSVSREKKESFPLTVTSAQKNPTAFYLCASSDRGYNSPLHFGNGTRLTVT.

The chain carries TRBV5-1 and TRBJ2-3, with unresolved D. V was pared by 0 bases and J by 6 bases, with 11 bases between. This CDR3 has 14 residues. Germline-derived CDR1 and CDR2 are SGHRS and YFSETQ. CDR3 residues: CASSLGLVIDTQYF. Here the CDR3 DNA reads TGCGCCAGCAGCTTGGGGCTAGTCATCGATACGCAGTATTTT.

This clone was seen more than once but under ten times. V is TRBV9 and J is TRBJ2-5, with 7 bases identical to TRBD2. V dropped 0 bases and J dropped 1; count of bases not matched to a gene: 12. Germline-derived CDR1 and CDR2 are SGDLS and YYNGEE. The CDR3 is made up of 18 amino acids. CDR3 residues: CASSVGALGGGAQETQYF. The CDR3 DNA reads TGTGCCAGCAGCGTAGGTGCTCTTGGCGGGGGAGCCCAAGAGACCCAGTACTTC. Full variable domain (missing parts from reference TRBV9 and TRBJ2-5): DSGVTQTPKHLITATGQRVTLRCSPRSGDLSVYWYQQSLDQGLQFLIQYYNGEERAKGNILERFSAQQFPDLHSELNLSSLELGDSALYFCASSVGALGGGAQETQYFGPGTRLLVL.

The chain carries TRBV19 and TRBJ1-5; 7 bases are shared with TRBD1. The germline V gene encodes CDR1 LNHDA and CDR2 SQIVND (reference sequence). This CDR3 spans 15 amino acids. Trimming took 3 bases from V and 3 from J; bases not matched to a gene: 5. For the CDR3, the DNA is TGTGCCAGTAGTATCGAAAGGGGGCCCAATCAGCCCCAGCATTTT. Protein product: CASSIERGPNQPQHF.

The rearrangement links TRBV27 to TRBJ2-3; TRBD2 might be the D (5 bases). V was shortened by 5 bases and J by 1 base, with 16 bases between the two germline ends. CDR3 length: 16 amino acids. The germline V gene has CDR1 MNHEY and CDR2 SMNVEV (reference sequence). This chain's CDR3 is CASSPPRGRGTDTQYF. The CDR3, as DNA: TGTGCCAGCAGTCCACCTCGCGGGCGGGGCACAGATACGCAGTATTTT.

In DNA, the CDR3 is TGTGCCAGCAGCCCTGTCGGGACAGGGGACTACGAGCAGTACTTC. Translating gives CASSPVGTGDYEQYF. This sequence joins TRBV11-2 and TRBJ2-7, with 10 bases matching TRBD1. The CDR3 covers 15 residues. Germline V lookup: CDR1 SGHAT, CDR2 FQNNGV. J gave up 3 bases and V 5 bases, and 7 bases lay outside the gene matches.

This CDR3 reads CASSITSLTGNTIYF. In nucleotides, the CDR3 is TGCGCCAGCAGCATCACTAGTTTGACTGGAAACACCATATATTTT. The V gene is TRBV4-1, the J gene TRBJ1-3; D not resolved. Between the trimmed V and J ends, which lost 5 bases and 2 bases, there was a span of 13 bases. Germline CDR1 and CDR2: MGHRA and YSYEKL. This CDR3 has 15 residues.

The chain is built from TRBV13 and TRBJ2-3; 9 nucleotides align to TRBD2. Germline V lookup: CDR1 PRHDT, CDR2 FYEKMQ (reference sequence). The CDR3 covers 17 residues. J lost 2 bases, V lost 5 bases, and 11 bases had no gene match. The DNA of the CDR3 is TGTGCCAGCAGCCCGAGGGTCCTAGCGGGACCCACAGATACGCAGTATTTT. Protein sequence: CASSPRVLAGPTDTQYF.

The rearrangement links TRBV30 to TRBJ2-3; TRBD2 aligns across 16 bases. The V and J ends lost 3 bases and 3 bases, in that order; junction bases with no gene match: 12. The CDR3 has 19 amino acids. Germline V lookup: CDR1 GTSNPN, CDR2 SVGIG (reference sequence). The CDR3 spells CAWRVPGTSGRALTDTQYF. CDR3 coding DNA: TGTGCCTGGAGAGTACCGGGGACTAGCGGGAGGGCCTTAACAGATACGCAGTATTTT. Variable domain in full (rest from reference TRBV30 and TRBJ2-3): SQTIHQWPATLVQPVGSPLSLECTVEGTSNPNLYWYRQAAGRGLQLLFYSVGIGQISSEVPQNLSASRPQDRQFILSSKKLLLSDSGFYLCAWRVPGTSGRALTDTQYFGPGTRLTVL.

The V and J genes are TRBV5-4 and TRBJ2-7, with 11 bases that match TRBD2. The J segment lost 4 bases and the V segment lost 4 bases, leaving 7 bases of the junction unmatched. The CDR3 loop spans 15 amino acids. From germline, CDR1 is SGHNT and CDR2 YYREEE (reference sequence). The CDR3 sequence: CASSVGTSGEYEQYF. The CDR3 DNA reads as TGTGCCAGCAGCGTCGGGACTAGCGGTGAATACGAGCAGTACTTC.

The rearrangement uses TRBV19 and TRBJ1-5, with D possibly being TRBD1 (5 bases). This CDR3 comprises 15 residues. In germline, CDR1 is LNHDA, CDR2 SQIVND (reference sequence). Trimming removed 8 bases at V and 9 bases at J, with 23 bases between. The CDR3 region is CASPRGLVFLGPQHF. DNA of the CDR3: TGTGCCAGTCCTCGGGGGTTGGTCTTTTTAGGGCCCCAGCATTTT.

This rearrangement joins TRBV27 to TRBJ2-3; D might be TRBD2 (5 bases). V lost 7 bases to trimming and J lost 0 bases, with 17 bases between them. Germline CDR1 and CDR2: MNHEY and SMNVEV (reference sequence). The length of the CDR3 is 16 residues. In nucleotides, the CDR3 is TGTGCCAGCACCTCAGGCGGGCAGATTAGCACAGATACGCAGTATTTT. It translates to CASTSGGQISTDTQYF.

V gene TRBV2 combines with J gene TRBJ2-2, with D perhaps TRBD1 (5 bases). V shed 5 bases and J shed 7 bases, with 11 bases lying between them. CDR1 and CDR2 (germline): SNHLY, FYNNEI. The CDR3 spans 13 residues. The CDR3 nucleotides read TGTGCCAGCAGTTCCAGGGCGGACGGGGAGCTGTTTTTT. Amino acids: CASSSRADGELFF.

This rearrangement joins TRBV27 to TRBJ1-2, with TRBD1 identical over 8 bases. CDR1 MNHEY and CDR2 SMNVEV come from the germline V gene (reference sequence). V shed 5 bases, J shed 3 bases, and the junction held 11 bases outside the gene matches. CDR3 length equals 16 residues. The CDR3 spells CASSDRTGHIDYGYTF. Here the CDR3 DNA reads TGTGCCAGCAGTGATCGGACAGGGCACATTGACTATGGCTACACCTTC.

V gene TRBV7-9 combines with J gene TRBJ2-7; 9 nucleotides match TRBD1. J was trimmed by 2 bases and V by 5 bases; bases with no gene match: 4. Germline values: CDR1 SEHNR, CDR2 FQNEAQ (reference sequence). The CDR3 has 14 amino acids. The CDR3 bases are TGTGCCAGCAGCGCCGGGACAGGGACCTACGAGCAGTACTTC. Translation: CASSAGTGTYEQYF.

The CDR3 sequence is CASSFNVLLNTEAFF. The CDR3, as DNA: TGTGCCAGCAGCTTTAATGTACTTTTGAACACTGAAGCTTTCTTT. The chain carries TRBV5-6 and TRBJ1-1; D uncertain. This CDR3 has 15 residues. Trimming took 2 bases from V and 0 from J, leaving 11 bases between them. Germline CDR1 is SGHDT and CDR2 is YYEEEE.

The V and J genes are TRBV18 and TRBJ1-1, with TRBD1 matching 8 bases. The germline CDR1 and CDR2 sequences are KGHSH and LQKENI. This CDR3 has 15 residues. V gave up 4 bases and J gave up 2 bases; unmatched junction bases: 6. Written as DNA, the CDR3 is TGTGCCAGCTCACTCGGACAGGGAGCTAACACTGAAGCTTTCTTT. It specifies CASSLGQGANTEAFF.

The rearrangement joins TRBV5-4 to TRBJ2-7; TRBD2 is a possible D gene (6 bases). Trimming took 4 bases from V and 6 from J, leaving 11 bases between them. Germline values: CDR1 SGHNT, CDR2 YYREEE (reference sequence). CDR3 length: 12 residues. The CDR3 nucleotides are TGTGCCAGCAGCCTCGGAGGGGCCGAGCAGTACTTC. Amino acid sequence: CASSLGGAEQYF.

This clone was counted once. The chain uses TRBV20-1 and TRBJ2-1, with 8 bases aligning to TRBD2. Germline V gene lookup returns CDR1 DFQATT and CDR2 SNEGSKA (reference sequence). The CDR3 runs 14 residues. The trim removed 3 bases at V and 4 bases at J, leaving 5 bases unmatched. Here the CDR3 DNA reads TGCAGTGCTAGTAATAGCGGGGAATACAATGAGCAGTTCTTC. Its translation is CSASNSGEYNEQFF.

This clone has only a few counts. This chain joins TRBV2 and TRBJ1-2, with 7 bases that match TRBD1. V trimming: 6 bases; J trimming: 4 bases; junction bases outside the gene matches: 2. Germline CDR1 and CDR2: SNHLY and FYNNEI. The CDR3 totals 12 residues. The CDR3 loop is CASRGTAYGYTF. DNA for the CDR3: TGTGCCAGCAGGGGGACAGCCTATGGCTACACCTTC.

The chain has TRBV10-2 and TRBJ1-6; D is unclear. This CDR3 region has 14 residues. Trimming pared 0 bases from V and 5 bases from J, leaving 5 bases between. Germline assignment: CDR1 WSHSY and CDR2 SAAADI. The CDR3 reads CASSESRDNSPLHF. CDR3 DNA: TGCGCCAGCAGTGAGTCCCGAGATAATTCACCCCTCCACTTT.

V is TRBV18 and J is TRBJ1-4; 9 nucleotides agree with TRBD1. This CDR3 comprises 15 residues. V shed 4 bases and J 8 bases; nucleotides not matched to a gene: 8. Germline CDR1 KGHSH, CDR2 LQKENI. The CDR3: CASSRSTGGAEKLFF. DNA of the CDR3: TGTGCCAGCTCACGATCAACAGGGGGCGCGGAAAAACTGTTTTTT.

The chain carries TRBV19 and TRBJ2-7, with D unclear. Germline assignment: CDR1 LNHDA and CDR2 SQIVND (reference sequence). V dropped 1 base and J dropped 1 base, with 8 bases sitting between them. This CDR3 region has 14 residues. The DNA for the CDR3 is TGTGCCAGTAGTATAGGGGCCAGATCCTACGAGCAGTACTTC. Protein: CASSIGARSYEQYF.

The chain joins TRBV19 to TRBJ1-2; the D is unclear. Trimming took off 7 bases at V and 8 bases at J, with 17 bases between the two ends. The length of the CDR3 is 13 residues. Germline loops: CDR1 LNHDA, CDR2 SQIVND (reference sequence). The CDR3 DNA reads TGTGCCAGTACCTCTTACAAGACAAGAGGCTACACCTTC. This translates into CASTSYKTRGYTF.

The chain employs TRBV27 and TRBJ2-1, with 11 positions matching TRBD2. This CDR3 region has 16 residues. Losses at the gene ends were 5 bases for V and 6 bases for J; bases not matched to a gene: 9. Looked up from germline, CDR1 is MNHEY and CDR2 is SMNVEV (reference sequence). In nucleotides, the CDR3 is TGTGCCAGCAGTCTGAGGGGACTAGCGGACATCAATGAGCAGTTCTTC. The encoded protein is CASSLRGLADINEQFF.